Listed below are T cell receptor beta chains from one sample, sequenced in a study of a mutant IDH1 vaccine in newly diagnosed glioma. These receptors' targets are unknown. TCRdb's table, derived via immunoSEQ multiplex PCR, lists solely in-frame clones and lacks some. The table shows about 30,000 clones, with roughly 90% occurring only once. This sample comprised PBMCs, obtained from a glioma patient whose treatment included an IDH1 peptide vaccine. These receptor sequences come from a middle-aged man with glioma. The CDR3 runs from the conserved cysteine through the conserved F or W. Fields, in order: CDR3 protein, J gene, V gene, clone size. Part of the rows lack a size; the others show once, few, many or a class for expanded clones.

CDR3: CASRQLIGNTGELFF; J: TRBJ2-2; V: TRBV19; size: NA
CDR3: CASSLGGLSGNTIYF; J: TRBJ1-3; V: TRBV7-2; size: NA
CDR3: CASSLRRQGSTDTQYF; J: TRBJ2-3; V: TRBV13; size: NA
CDR3: CAWSRDRGADEQFF; J: TRBJ2-1; V: TRBV30; size: NA
CDR3: CAISYARNTEAFF; J: TRBJ1-1; V: TRBV10-3; size: NA
CDR3: CAISGRDRGNEQFF; J: TRBJ2-1; V: TRBV10-3; size: NA
CDR3: CASRRARDTEAFF; J: TRBJ1-1; V: TRBV19; size: NA
CDR3: CASSFGEGGNQPQHF; J: TRBJ1-5; V: TRBV5-8; size: NA
CDR3: CAISETGQPQHF; J: TRBJ1-5; V: TRBV10-3; size: NA
CDR3: CASSLDRITLIPSTDTQYF; J: TRBJ2-3; V: TRBV5-8; size: NA
CDR3: CASSVTGGDYGYTF; J: TRBJ1-2; V: TRBV5-1; size: once
CDR3: CASSLKTGLEQYF; J: TRBJ2-7; V: TRBV5-1; size: NA
CDR3: CASIGTGGVNYGYTF; J: TRBJ1-2; V: TRBV6-1; size: NA
CDR3: CASSTHGTGGNYGYTF; J: TRBJ1-2; V: TRBV5-5; size: NA
CDR3: CASSASQVRIYGYTF; J: TRBJ1-2; V: TRBV19; size: NA
CDR3: CASSVQREAEAFF; J: TRBJ1-1; V: TRBV7-2; size: NA
CDR3: CASSQVWTDKKGSFF; J: TRBJ1-4; V: TRBV4-1; size: NA
CDR3: CASSIYGDGTEAFF; J: TRBJ1-1; V: TRBV19; size: NA
CDR3: CASSFESNTGELFF; J: TRBJ2-2; V: TRBV5-5; size: NA
CDR3: CASSPDRDYGYTF; J: TRBJ1-2; V: TRBV18; size: NA
CDR3: CASSRTDSWNYGYTF; J: TRBJ1-2; V: TRBV7-8; size: NA
CDR3: CASSLIGAGYGYTF; J: TRBJ1-2; V: TRBV11-2; size: once
CDR3: CASSPDRVGDQPQHF; J: TRBJ1-5; V: TRBV28; size: NA
CDR3: CASSLSGQGYGYTF; J: TRBJ1-2; V: TRBV5-1; size: NA
CDR3: CASSLSLDGYTGELFF; J: TRBJ2-2; V: TRBV27; size: NA
CDR3: CASSQGLGNTGELFF; J: TRBJ2-2; V: TRBV7-7; size: NA
CDR3: CASSLTAGQGYGYTF; J: TRBJ1-2; V: TRBV7-9; size: NA